The 17 T cell receptor beta chains presented below share a single source sample, sequenced in a study of blood T cell repertoires in COVID-19. The repertoire was sequenced with immunoSEQ multiplex PCR; TCRdb's copy has only in-frame clones and lacks some. The sample lists about 400,000 clones, roughly 87% seen once, with about 2.1% in the top ten. Sequencing used PBMCs or T cells enriched from blood (not recorded which). These receptors originate from a woman aged 40 to 50 with acute COVID-19.

This chain links TRBV5-4 with TRBJ2-3, with D tentatively TRBD2 (6 bases). V was shortened by 0 bases and J by 6 bases, with 11 bases between the two germline ends. Per germline, CDR1 SGHNT and CDR2 YYREEE (reference sequence). There are 14 residues in the CDR3. CDR3 loop: CASSLDGAGDTQYF. In DNA form, the CDR3 reads TGTGCCAGCAGCTTGGACGGCGCGGGGGATACGCAGTATTTT.

In this sample, this clone turned up a few times. The gene calls are TRBV3-1 (or the pseudogene TRBV3-2) and TRBJ2-5; 8 bases agree with TRBD1. CDR3 length: 15 amino acids. Trimming removed 3 bases from V and 5 bases from J; junction bases left unmatched: 8. In germline, CDR1 is LGHDT, CDR2 YNNKEL (reference sequence). In DNA, the CDR3 is TGTGCCAGCAGCCAGGACCGACAGGGGATGGAGACCCAGTACTTC. The encoded protein is CASSQDRQGMETQYF.

The CDR3: CASSLSVSNIQYF. CDR3 nucleotide sequence: TGTGCCAGCAGTTTGTCTGTGTCGAACATTCAGTACTTC. The chain is built from TRBV12-3 or TRBV12-4 and TRBJ2-4; D ambiguous. V was shortened by 3 bases and J by 7 bases, with 10 bases between the two germline ends. CDR3 length: 13 amino acids.

The CDR3 protein is CASSEYFGTDYGYTF. The CDR3 DNA reads as TGTGCCAGCAGTGAATATTTTGGGACTGACTATGGCTACACCTTC. This rearrangement joins TRBV25-1 to TRBJ1-2; weak D call: TRBD1 (5 bases). The CDR3 is 15 residues long. Deletions cut 0 bases from V and 3 bases from J, with 11 bases between. Germline loops: CDR1 MGHDK, CDR2 SYGVNS.

This clone was detected only once. J is TRBJ1-6 and V is TRBV6-5; D remains ambiguous. This CDR3 region has 15 residues. V lost 0 bases and J lost 10, with 13 bases in between. CDR1 and CDR2 from the germline V gene are MNHEY and SVGAGI. CDR3 residues: CASSYSIGNESPLHF. The CDR3, as DNA: TGTGCCAGCAGTTACTCGATCGGGAACGAGTCACCCCTCCACTTT.

The gene calls are TRBV3-1 (or the pseudogene TRBV3-2) and TRBJ2-5; 12 nucleotides agree with TRBD2. After removal of 2 bases from V and 0 bases from J, the junction contained 4 bases not matched to a gene. The length of the CDR3 is 17 residues. The germline V gene has CDR1 LGHDT and CDR2 YNNKEL (reference sequence). CDR3: CASSQRTSGDYQETQYF. The CDR3 DNA sequence: TGTGCCAGCAGCCAACGGACTAGCGGGGATTACCAAGAGACCCAGTACTTC.

The gene calls are TRBV15 and TRBJ1-1; D may be TRBD1 (5 bases). Per germline, CDR1 LNHNV and CDR2 YYDKDF (reference sequence). The CDR3 has 15 amino acids. V was clipped by 2 bases and J by 5 bases, with 15 bases between them. The CDR3 sequence: CATSRSRGGGTEAFF. For the CDR3, the DNA is TGTGCCACCAGCAGATCCCGGGGGGGAGGGACTGAAGCTTTCTTT.

This chain uses TRBV29-1 with TRBJ2-1, with TRBD1 matching 7 bases. The CDR3 runs to 12 residues. Per the germline V gene, CDR1 is SQVTM and CDR2 is ANQGSEA. J lost 7 bases, V lost 3 bases, and 3 bases had no gene match. The CDR3 nucleotides read TGCAGCGTTGAGAAGACAGGGAATGAGCAGTTCTTC. As protein: CSVEKTGNEQFF.

This chain uses TRBV6-1 with TRBJ1-3; no definite D call. The germline V gene has CDR1 MNHNS and CDR2 SASEGT. The CDR3 sequence is 15 residues long. V was pared by 2 bases and J by 2 bases, with 10 bases between. The CDR3 bases are TGTGCCAGCAGTGAACGGGGTATGGCTGGAAACACCATATATTTT. It translates to CASSERGMAGNTIYF.

The chain carries TRBV6-5 and TRBJ2-4; 7 bases are shared with TRBD1. This CDR3 comprises 11 residues. J lost 6 bases, V lost 9 bases, and 2 bases had no gene match. Per the germline V gene, CDR1 is MNHEY and CDR2 is SVGAGI. The CDR3 protein is CASSGGNIQYF. The CDR3 DNA is TGTGCCAGTTCAGGGGGAAACATTCAGTACTTC.

This chain connects TRBV5-1 to TRBJ1-6, with D uncertain. Trimming pared 0 bases from V and 7 bases from J, leaving 14 bases between. This CDR3 contains 16 residues. CDR1 is SGHRS, CDR2 YFSETQ, per germline. Here the CDR3 reads CASSLAGQAINSPLHF. The CDR3 nucleotides read TGCGCCAGCAGCTTGGCCGGTCAGGCAATCAATTCACCCCTCCACTTT.

This chain joins TRBV10-1 and TRBJ2-2; 10 bases agree with TRBD2. The germline gives CDR1 WNHNN, CDR2 SYGVQD (reference sequence). The CDR3 length is 16 residues. J lost 0 bases, V lost 6 bases, and 4 bases had no gene match. CDR3 sequence (DNA): TGCGCCAGCAGACCCAGCGGGGGGGCGAACACCGGGGAGCTGTTTTTT. Translation: CASRPSGGANTGELFF.

This clone was counted once. The chain carries TRBV4-1 and TRBJ1-1; 7 nucleotides agree with TRBD1. This CDR3 comprises 14 residues. After removal of 6 bases from V and 0 bases from J, the junction contained 4 bases not matched to a gene. Germline V gene lookup returns CDR1 MGHRA and CDR2 YSYEKL. Written as DNA, the CDR3 is TGCGCCAGCAGAAACAGGGGCTTGAACACTGAAGCTTTCTTT. Protein: CASRNRGLNTEAFF.

This chain connects TRBV20-1 to TRBJ1-3, with 7 bases lining up with TRBD1. The CDR3 is 15 amino acids. Germline V gene lookup returns CDR1 DFQATT and CDR2 SNEGSKA (reference sequence). V shed 3 bases and J 2 bases; nucleotides not matched to a gene: 7. The CDR3 loop reads CSASHTGAPGNTIYF. Here the CDR3 DNA reads TGCAGTGCTAGTCATACAGGGGCTCCTGGAAACACCATATATTTT.

The chain carries TRBV2 and TRBJ1-6; no firm D call. Germline V gene sequence: CDR1 SNHLY, CDR2 FYNNEI. With 2 bases removed from V and 3 bases from J, the gap between germline ends came to 8 bases. The CDR3 is made up of 15 amino acids. CDR3 protein: CASSEFPLYNSPLHF. In DNA, the CDR3 is TGTGCCAGCAGTGAATTTCCACTCTATAATTCACCCCTCCACTTT. The full variable domain, its missing parts supplied by reference TRBV2 and TRBJ1-6, is EPEVTQTPSHQVTQMGQEVILRCVPISNHLYFYWYRQILGQKVEFLVSFYNNEISEKSEIFDDQFSVERPDGSNFTLKIRSTKLEDSAMYFCASSEFPLYNSPLHFGNGTRLTVT.

The chain couples TRBV4-1 to TRBJ2-5; D possibly corresponds to TRBD2 (6 bases). The CDR3 has 15 residues. In germline, CDR1 is MGHRA, CDR2 YSYEKL. V was pared by 2 bases and J by 6 bases, with 16 bases between. The CDR3 spells CASSQRGQGLQTQYF. CDR3 bases: TGCGCCAGCAGCCAAAGGGGTCAGGGACTTCAGACCCAGTACTTC.

The genes are TRBV3-1 (or the pseudogene TRBV3-2) and TRBJ1-4, with a possible D match to TRBD1 (5 bases). The CDR3 runs 15 residues. Germline CDR1 is LGHDT and CDR2 is YNNKEL (reference sequence). V lost 5 bases and J lost 4, with 14 bases in between. The CDR3 DNA reads as TGTGCCAGCAGCAGAGGAGGGGCCAGTAATGAAAAACTGTTTTTT. It encodes CASSRGGASNEKLFF.